This T cell receptor beta chain stems from a study of blood T cells in healthy people across ages. Study results and limitations: Diversity of TCR beta per million T cells declined in a roughly linear way with age.

With V trimmed by 3 bases and J by 1 base, 9 bases remained unmatched. The CDR3 sequence is 18 residues long. The germline V gene has CDR1 KGHSH and CDR2 LQKENI. Primers used in a second PCR of about 6 to 11 cycles were a sample-barcoded 5' primer and a J-beta primer mix. With 12 random nucleotides, a template-switch adaptor tagged each individual cDNA molecule. TCRdb reprocessed the 5' RACE reads with MiXCR, giving one entry per CDR3 protein. The table lists roughly 800,000 distinct CDR3 sequences, 20% to 30% of them singletons, with roughly 3.1% in the top ten. With respect to this clonotype: The target antigen is unknown.

This same sample was also taken into another study, of T cells of mothers and their children. From that second work: There were over 8 million TCR beta CDR3 reads from each mother and several million from each child. Compared with unrelated pairs, related mother-child pairs had slightly higher, non-significant overlap.

The source is a boy between 10 and 17 years old in good health. This chain connects TRBV18 to TRBJ2-6, with 7 positions matching TRBD1. Sequenced sample: blood. This chain's CDR3 is CASSPNRGEASGANVLTF. DNA of the CDR3: TGTGCCAGCTCACCTAACAGGGGAGAGGCTTCTGGGGCCAACGTCCTGACTTTC.